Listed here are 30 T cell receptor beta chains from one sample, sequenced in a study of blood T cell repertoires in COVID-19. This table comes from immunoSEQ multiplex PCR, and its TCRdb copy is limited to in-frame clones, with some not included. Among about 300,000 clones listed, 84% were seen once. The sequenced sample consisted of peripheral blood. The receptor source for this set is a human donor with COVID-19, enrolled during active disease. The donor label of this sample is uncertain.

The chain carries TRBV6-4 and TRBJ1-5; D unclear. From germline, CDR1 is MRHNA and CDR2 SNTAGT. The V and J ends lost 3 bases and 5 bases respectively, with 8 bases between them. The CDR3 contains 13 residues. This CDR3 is CASSEFGDQPQHF. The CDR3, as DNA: TGTGCCAGCAGTGAGTTCGGGGATCAGCCCCAGCATTTT.

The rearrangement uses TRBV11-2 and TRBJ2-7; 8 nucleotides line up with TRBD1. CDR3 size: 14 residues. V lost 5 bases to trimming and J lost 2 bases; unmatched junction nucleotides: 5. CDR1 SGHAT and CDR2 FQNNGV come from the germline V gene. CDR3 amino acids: CASSRTGNTYEQYF. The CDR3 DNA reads TGTGCCAGCAGCCGGACAGGGAACACCTACGAGCAGTACTTC.

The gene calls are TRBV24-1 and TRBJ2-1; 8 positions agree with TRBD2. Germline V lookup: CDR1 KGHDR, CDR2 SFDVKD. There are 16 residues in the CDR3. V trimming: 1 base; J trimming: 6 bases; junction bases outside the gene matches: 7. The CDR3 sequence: CATSDLGLAGRNEQFF. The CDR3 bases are TGTGCCACCAGTGATTTAGGGCTAGCGGGCCGCAATGAGCAGTTCTTC.

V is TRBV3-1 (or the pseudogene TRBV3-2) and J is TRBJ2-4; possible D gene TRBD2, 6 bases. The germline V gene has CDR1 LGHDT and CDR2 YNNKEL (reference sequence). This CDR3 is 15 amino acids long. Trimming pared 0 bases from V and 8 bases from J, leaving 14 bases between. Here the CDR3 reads CASSQDFGSNDIQYF. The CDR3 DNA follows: TGTGCCAGCAGCCAAGATTTCGGGAGCAATGACATTCAGTACTTC.

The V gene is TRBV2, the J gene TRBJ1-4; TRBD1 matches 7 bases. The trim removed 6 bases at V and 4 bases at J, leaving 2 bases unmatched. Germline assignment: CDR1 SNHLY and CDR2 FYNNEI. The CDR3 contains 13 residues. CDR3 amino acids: CASSGQVNEKLFF. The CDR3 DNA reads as TGTGCCAGCAGCGGACAGGTTAATGAAAAACTGTTTTTT.

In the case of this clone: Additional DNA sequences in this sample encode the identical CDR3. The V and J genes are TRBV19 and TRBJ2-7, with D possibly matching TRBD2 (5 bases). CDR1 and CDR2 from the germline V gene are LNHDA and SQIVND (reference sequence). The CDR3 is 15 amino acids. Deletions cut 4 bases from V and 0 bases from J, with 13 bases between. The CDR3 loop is CASSTPGRGSYEQYF. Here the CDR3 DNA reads TGTGCCAGTAGTACCCCGGGTCGGGGCTCCTACGAGCAGTACTTC. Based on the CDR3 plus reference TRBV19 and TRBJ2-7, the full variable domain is DGGITQSPKYLFRKEGQNVTLSCEQNLNHDAMYWYRQDPGQGLRLIYYSQIVNDFQKGDIAEGYSVSREKKESFPLTVTSAQKNPTAFYLCASSTPGRGSYEQYFGPGTRLTVT.

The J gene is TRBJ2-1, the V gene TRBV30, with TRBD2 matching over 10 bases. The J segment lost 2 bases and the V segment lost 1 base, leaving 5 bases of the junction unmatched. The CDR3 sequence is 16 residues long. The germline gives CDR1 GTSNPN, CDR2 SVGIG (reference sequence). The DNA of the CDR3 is TGTGCCTGGAGTGCCTCACTAGCGGGAACCTACAATGAGCAGTTCTTC. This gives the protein CAWSASLAGTYNEQFF.

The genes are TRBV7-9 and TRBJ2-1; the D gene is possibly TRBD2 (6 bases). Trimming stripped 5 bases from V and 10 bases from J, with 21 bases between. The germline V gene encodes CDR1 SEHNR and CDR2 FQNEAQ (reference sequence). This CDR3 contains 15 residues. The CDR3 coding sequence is TGTGCCAGCAGCCTCCCACGGGGACTCGAGTGGGAGCAGTTCTTC. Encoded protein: CASSLPRGLEWEQFF. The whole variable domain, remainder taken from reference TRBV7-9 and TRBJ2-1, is DTGVSQNPRHKITKRGQNVTFRCDPISEHNRLYWYRQTLGQGPEFLTYFQNEAQLEKSRLLSDRFSAERPKGSFSTLEIQRTEQGDSAMYLCASSLPRGLEWEQFFGPGTRLTVL.

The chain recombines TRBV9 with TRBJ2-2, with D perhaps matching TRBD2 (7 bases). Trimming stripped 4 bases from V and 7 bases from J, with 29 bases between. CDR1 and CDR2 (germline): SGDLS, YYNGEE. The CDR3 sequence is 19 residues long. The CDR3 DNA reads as TGTGCCAGCAGCCCACGGGGAGGGGGGGACAATTCGGGACACGGGGAGCTGTTTTTT. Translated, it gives CASSPRGGGDNSGHGELFF.

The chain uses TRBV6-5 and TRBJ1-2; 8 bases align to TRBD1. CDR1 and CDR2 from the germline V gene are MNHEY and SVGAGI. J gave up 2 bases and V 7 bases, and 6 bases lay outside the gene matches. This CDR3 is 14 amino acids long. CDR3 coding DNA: TGTGCCAGCACCAGGACAGGGACGAACTATGGCTACACCTTC. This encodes CASTRTGTNYGYTF.

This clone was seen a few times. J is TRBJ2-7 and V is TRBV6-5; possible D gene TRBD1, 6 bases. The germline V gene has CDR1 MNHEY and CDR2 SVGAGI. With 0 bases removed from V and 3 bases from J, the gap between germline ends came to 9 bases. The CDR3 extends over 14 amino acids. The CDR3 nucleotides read TGTGCCAGCAGTTACTCGTCCAGGGGCTACGAGCAGTACTTC. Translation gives CASSYSSRGYEQYF.

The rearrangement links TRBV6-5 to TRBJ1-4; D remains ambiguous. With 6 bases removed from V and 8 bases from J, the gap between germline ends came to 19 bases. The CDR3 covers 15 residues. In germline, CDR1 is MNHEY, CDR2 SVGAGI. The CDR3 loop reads CASRPLVTGSEKLFF. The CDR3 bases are TGTGCCAGCAGACCCCTCGTGACGGGGTCCGAAAAACTGTTTTTT.

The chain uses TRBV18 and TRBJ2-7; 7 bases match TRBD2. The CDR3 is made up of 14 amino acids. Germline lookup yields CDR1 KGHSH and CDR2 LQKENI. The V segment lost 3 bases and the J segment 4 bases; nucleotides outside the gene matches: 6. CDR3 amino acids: CASSPTRGGYEQYF. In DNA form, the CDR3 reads TGTGCCAGCTCACCGACGAGGGGAGGGTACGAGCAGTACTTC. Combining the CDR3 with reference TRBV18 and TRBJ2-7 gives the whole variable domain NAGVMQNPRHLVRRRGQEARLRCSPMKGHSHVYWYRQLPEEGLKFMVYLQKENIIDESGMPKERFSAEFPKEGPSILRIQQVVRGDSAAYFCASSPTRGGYEQYFGPGTRLTVT.

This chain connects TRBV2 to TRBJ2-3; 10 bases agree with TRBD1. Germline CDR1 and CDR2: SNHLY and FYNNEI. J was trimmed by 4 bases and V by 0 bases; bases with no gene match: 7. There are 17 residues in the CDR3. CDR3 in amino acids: CASSEAQGTGVPDTQYF. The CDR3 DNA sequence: TGTGCCAGCAGTGAAGCGCAGGGGACAGGGGTTCCAGATACGCAGTATTTT.

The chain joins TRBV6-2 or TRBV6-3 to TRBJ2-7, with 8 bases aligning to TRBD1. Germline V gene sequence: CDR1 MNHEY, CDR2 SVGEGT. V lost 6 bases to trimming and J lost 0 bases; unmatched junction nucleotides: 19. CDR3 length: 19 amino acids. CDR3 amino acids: CASSQDRAARVGTSYEQYF. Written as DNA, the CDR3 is TGTGCCAGCAGCCAGGACAGGGCGGCTCGGGTGGGGACCTCCTACGAGCAGTACTTC.

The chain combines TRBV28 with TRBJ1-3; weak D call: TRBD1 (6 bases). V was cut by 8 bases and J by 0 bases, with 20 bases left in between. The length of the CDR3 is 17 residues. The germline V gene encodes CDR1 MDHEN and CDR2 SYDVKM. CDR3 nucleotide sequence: TGTGCCAGCTCTATTCAACAGGGAGCCCTCTCTGGAAACACCATATATTTT. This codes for CASSIQQGALSGNTIYF.

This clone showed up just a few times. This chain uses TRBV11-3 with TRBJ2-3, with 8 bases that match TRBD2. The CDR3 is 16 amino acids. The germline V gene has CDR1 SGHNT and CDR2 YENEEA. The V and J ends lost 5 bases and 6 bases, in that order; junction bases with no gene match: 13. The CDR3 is CASSPRGSGEVDTQYF. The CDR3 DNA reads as TGTGCCAGCAGCCCCCGAGGTAGCGGGGAGGTGGATACGCAGTATTTT.

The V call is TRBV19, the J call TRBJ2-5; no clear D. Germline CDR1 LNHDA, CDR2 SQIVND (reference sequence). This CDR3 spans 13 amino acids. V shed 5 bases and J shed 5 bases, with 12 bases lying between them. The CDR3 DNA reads TGTGCCAGTAGTTCTACGAATTCGGAGACCCAGTACTTC. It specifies CASSSTNSETQYF.

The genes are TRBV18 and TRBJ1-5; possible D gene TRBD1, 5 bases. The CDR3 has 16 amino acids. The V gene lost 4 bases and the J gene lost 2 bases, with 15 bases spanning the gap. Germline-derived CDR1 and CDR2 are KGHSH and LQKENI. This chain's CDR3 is CASSLSQGVGNQPQHF. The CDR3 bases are TGTGCCAGCTCACTCTCCCAGGGTGTAGGCAATCAGCCCCAGCATTTT.

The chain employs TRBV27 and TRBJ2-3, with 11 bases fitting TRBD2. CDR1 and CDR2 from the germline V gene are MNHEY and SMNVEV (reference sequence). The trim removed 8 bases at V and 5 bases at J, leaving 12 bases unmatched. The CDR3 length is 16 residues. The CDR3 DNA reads TGTGCCAGCCGACCCCATAGCGGGAGGGCAATAGATACGCAGTATTTT. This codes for CASRPHSGRAIDTQYF.

The CDR3 spells CASSPGPGTNYNEQFF. The CDR3, as DNA: TGTGCCAGCTCACCGGGGCCCGGGACTAACTACAATGAGCAGTTCTTC. The chain carries TRBV18 and TRBJ2-1; TRBD2 matches 7 bases. V lost 3 bases and J lost 3; bases outside the gene matches: 8. The length of the CDR3 is 16 residues. CDR1 and CDR2 from the germline V gene are KGHSH and LQKENI. Based on the CDR3 plus reference TRBV18 and TRBJ2-1, the full variable domain is NAGVMQNPRHLVRRRGQEARLRCSPMKGHSHVYWYRQLPEEGLKFMVYLQKENIIDESGMPKERFSAEFPKEGPSILRIQQVVRGDSAAYFCASSPGPGTNYNEQFFGPGTRLTVL.

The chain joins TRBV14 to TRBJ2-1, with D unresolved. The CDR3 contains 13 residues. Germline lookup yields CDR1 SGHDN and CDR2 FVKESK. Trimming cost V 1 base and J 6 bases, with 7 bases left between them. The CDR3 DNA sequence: TGTGCCAGCAGCCAAGGGCACAGCAATGAGCAGTTCTTC. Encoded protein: CASSQGHSNEQFF.

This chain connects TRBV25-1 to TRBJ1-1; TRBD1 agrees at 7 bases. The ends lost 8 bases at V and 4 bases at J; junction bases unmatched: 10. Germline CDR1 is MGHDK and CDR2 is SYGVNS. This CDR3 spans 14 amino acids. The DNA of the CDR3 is TGTGCCAGCTCCCAACAGGGGCGGGTCACTGAAGCTTTCTTT. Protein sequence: CASSQQGRVTEAFF.

In DNA, the CDR3 is TGTGCCAGTAGTATGGGACTAGCGGGAGCCACCGGGGAGCTGTTTTTT. This gives the protein CASSMGLAGATGELFF. The rearrangement joins TRBV19 to TRBJ2-2, with 14 bases lining up with TRBD2. The germline V gene has CDR1 LNHDA and CDR2 SQIVND (reference sequence). CDR3 length: 16 residues. V was clipped by 3 bases and J by 4 bases; unmatched bases: 1.

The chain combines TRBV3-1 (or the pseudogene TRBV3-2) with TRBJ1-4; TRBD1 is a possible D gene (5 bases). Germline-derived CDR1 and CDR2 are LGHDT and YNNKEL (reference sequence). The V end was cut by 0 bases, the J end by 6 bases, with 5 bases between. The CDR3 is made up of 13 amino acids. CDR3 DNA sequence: TGTGCCAGCAGCCAAGACAGGGATGAAAAACTGTTTTTT. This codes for CASSQDRDEKLFF.

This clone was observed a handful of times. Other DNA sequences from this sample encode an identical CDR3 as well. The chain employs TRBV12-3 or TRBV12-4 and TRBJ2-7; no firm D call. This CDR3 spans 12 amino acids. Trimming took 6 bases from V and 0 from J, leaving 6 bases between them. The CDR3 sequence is CASSPSSYEQYF. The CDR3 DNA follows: TGTGCCAGCAGCCCGAGCTCCTACGAGCAGTACTTC.

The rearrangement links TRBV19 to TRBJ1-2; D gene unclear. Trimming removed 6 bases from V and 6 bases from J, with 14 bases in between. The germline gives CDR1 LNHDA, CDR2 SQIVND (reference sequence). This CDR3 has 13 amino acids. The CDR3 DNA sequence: TGTGCCAGTAGACTAAGCGGGGTGAATGGCTACACCTTC. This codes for CASRLSGVNGYTF.

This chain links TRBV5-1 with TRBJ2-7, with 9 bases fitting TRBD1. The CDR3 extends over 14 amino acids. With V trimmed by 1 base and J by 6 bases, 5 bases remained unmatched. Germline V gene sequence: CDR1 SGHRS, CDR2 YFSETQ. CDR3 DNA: TGCGCCAGCAGCTTGTACGGACAGGGGACCGAGCAGTACTTC. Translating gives CASSLYGQGTEQYF.

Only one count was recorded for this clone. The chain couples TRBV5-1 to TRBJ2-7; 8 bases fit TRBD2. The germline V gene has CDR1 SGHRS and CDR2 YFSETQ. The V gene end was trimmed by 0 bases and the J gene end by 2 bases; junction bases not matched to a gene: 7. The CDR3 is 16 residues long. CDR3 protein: CASSLATGGTTYEQYF. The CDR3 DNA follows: TGCGCCAGCAGCTTGGCCACGGGGGGGACTACCTACGAGCAGTACTTC.

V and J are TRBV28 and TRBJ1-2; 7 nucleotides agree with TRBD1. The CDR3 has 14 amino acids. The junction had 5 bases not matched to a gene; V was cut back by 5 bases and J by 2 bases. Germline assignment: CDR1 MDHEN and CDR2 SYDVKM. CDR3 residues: CASSPTQGNYGYTF. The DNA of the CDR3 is TGTGCCAGCAGTCCTACACAGGGGAACTATGGCTACACCTTC.